This TCR beta chain was captured in a study of shared clonotypes between healthy human individuals (dated by TCRdb to the early 2020s). As for the study more broadly: The cohort included a few men and a couple of women between 18 and 49 years of age. Per donor, leukapheresis produced somewhere between about 0.94 and 9.5 billion PBMCs. Blood TCR repertoires of five healthy adults were deeply sequenced to estimate repertoire size and the extent of clonotype sharing between individuals. Per donor, three plates each were used for CD4 naive and CD4 memory, two for CD8 naive, and one for CD8 memory. Different laboratories and diverse techniques were used to prepare libraries and sequence TCR repertoires, to increase sequencing depth and limit assay-specific biases.

Overall study outcomes, separate from this receptor: Only blood was sampled, and tissue TCR repertoires likely differ from those in blood. When a few donors were compared, the shared fraction of clonotypes was around 5.1% for naive CD4, about 4% for naive CD8, more than 2% for memory CD4, and 0.4% for memory CD8. Pairwise subsampling led to the expectation that sequencing depth would affect the degree of clonotype sharing among donors. Naive subsets generally had larger estimated clonotype richness than memory subsets did. Compared with non-shared clonotypes, clonotypes shared by all four sorted-subset donors had higher generation probabilities. Because the study included a small number of donors, the genetic and exposure-history diversity represented was limited. Incomplete sequencing was indicated by rarefaction of sorted-subset datasets, despite the large sequencing depth.

TCR CDR3 regions were amplified from genomic DNA by multiplex PCR using the deep immunoSEQ assay. For each cell subset, the extracted genomic DNA was distributed evenly across all wells of several immunoSEQ 96-well plates, and each plate served as one replicate. Each replicate PCR for sorted subsets received roughly 200 ng genomic DNA, equal to about 30,000 T cell genomes. Purified libraries were quantified with a Qubit 3.0 fluorometer, sized on a Bioanalyzer 2100, and re-quantified with the KAPA Library Quantification kit. Every immunoSEQ 96-well plate was sequenced on a dedicated single-read 150-cycle Illumina NextSeq 550 flow cell. Processing in the source paper ran as follows. The immunoSEQ output contained only junctional sequences without quality scores, so filtering could not match that applied to full-length reads. To assign V/J genes and CDR3, sequences were annotated against IMGT germline references using PyIR, a Python wrapper for IgBLAST v1.9. Reads were filtered out if the reads had weak V/J assignments (E-value above 1e-6), no CDR3, stop codons, out-of-frame junctions, or ambiguous translated residues. V3J clonotypes were defined as sequences sharing the same inferred V gene, J gene, and CDR3 amino acid sequence. To compute the percentage overlap between repertoires, the number of shared unique clonotypes was divided by the size of the smaller repertoire. RTK rarefaction, the Chao1 estimator, and Recon v2.1 estimates of unobserved clonotypes were used to assess repertoire richness. Generation probabilities were computed with OLGA for all TCRbeta clonotypes obtained by the gDNA method from a handful of donors. Entries here come from immuneACCESS through TCRdb and include only in-frame sequences with V and J called. Some clones fail to appear in such tables; in the studies checked, an unresolved V gene covers under half of the shortfall, and the cause of the remainder is unknown. V and J calls and clone size follow that table, whereas D and trimming were derived from the DNA. This sample is represented by about 2 million clones; about 95% of them were singletons. The ten largest clones capture roughly 1% of the sample.

For this clone: Its antigen is unknown. No base qualities exist here, and no much larger clone lies one base off it.

CDR1 is given as SNHLY and CDR2 as FYNNEI, both from the germline V gene. Relative to germline, V is 6 bases shorter and J is 3 bases shorter, with 3 bases between their ends. Counted from cysteine to phenylalanine, this CDR3 has 11 amino acids. CDR3 DNA only is kept here, 33 bases in frame from base 1. CD8 naive samples were obtained by positive selection for CCR7 among CD45RO-negative cells, yielding a CD45RA+CCR7+ population from which TemRA cells were excluded. The donors were healthy, HIV-negative adults who had no recently reported acute infections or vaccinations. All donors were Caucasian adults living in Nashville, Tennessee, USA. Blood was obtained by leukapheresis, after which PBMCs were separated by Ficoll-Histopaque density gradient centrifugation and cryopreserved in liquid nitrogen vapor phase. Analytical flow cytometry was used to check the purity and quantity of each magnetically sorted T cell population. Genomic DNA was isolated from each sorted fraction and quantified by UV absorbance on a Nanodrop 2000c.

The material sequenced was naive CD8+ T cells sorted from blood. In light of the paper, this sample's cell subset or site label describes: CD45RA+CCR7+. This TCR was recovered from a man between 18 and 29 years old in good health. The chain employs TRBV2 and TRBJ2-1; the D gene is not confidently resolved. The DNA sequence reads TGTGCCAGCAGGGGCTACAATGAGCAGTTCTTC. Its coded protein is CASRGYNEQFF.